The TCR beta chain described here comes from a study of vaccination and CD4 T cells after COVID-19. A few counts support this clonotype. The antigen is not known. The study's findings and limits: Post-vaccination reactive clonotypes (median roughly 36) did not differ significantly from post-infection (21). Within the convalescent patients, spike mono-reactivity was found in 304 of 307 vaccine-specific clones.

TCRdb called the PCR reads again in MiXCR, with one record for every CDR3 protein. The sample includes 25,000 or so distinct CDR3 sequences, under 65% of them seen just once. The TCR comes from a human donor who had recovered from COVID-19. Sequenced here: CD4+ T cells from blood, sampled before SARS-CoV-2 vaccination.

CDR3 sequence reads: CASSSVAWETQYF. The CDR3 DNA sequence: TGTGCCAGTAGTAGTGTAGCATGGGAGACCCAGTACTTC. The chain uses TRBV19 and TRBJ2-5; no reliable D call. The CDR3 has 13 amino acids. V lost 4 bases to trimming and J lost 5 bases, with 11 bases between them. Germline CDR1 is LNHDA and CDR2 is SQIVND (reference sequence).